The T cell receptor (beta chain) under discussion was sequenced for a study of HIV-infected children after antiretroviral therapy interruption. Turning to the study itself: Weeks 0, 12, interruption end (24 or 48), and about 3 years post-study gave interruption-arm samples. In continuous treatment, analyzed samples were from weeks 0, 48 and 150. The study's findings and limits: After treatment interruption started, naive CD4+ CDR3 overlap across time points dropped.

This clonotype was counted between two and nine times. Antigen unknown. V lost 8 bases to trimming and J lost 4 bases; unmatched junction nucleotides: 14. The length of the CDR3 is 19 residues. CDR1 and CDR2 from the germline V gene are KGHDR and SFDVKD. Regarding treatment: PENTA 11 planned treatment interruption arm or continuous ART arm. The TCR library was built from RNA with a 3' RACE protocol and unique molecular identifiers. MiXCR, applied by TCRdb to the 3' RACE reads, yields one record per CDR3 protein. The sample shows about 89,000 distinct CDR3 sequences, approximately 6.9% of them seen only once.

The source is a pool of human donors with HIV. This specimen consisted of CD45RA+ CD4+ T cells from PBMCs, pooled from several time points, obtained from a donor given antiretroviral therapy, either interrupted or continuous. This sample's subset: naive CD4+ CD45RA+ CD45RO- T cells. V usage is TRBV24-1 and J usage is TRBJ2-3; 16 positions agree with TRBD2. In DNA form, the CDR3 reads TGTGCCACCACCCCTGCCGGGACTAGCGGGGGGGCCGAGGCAGATACGCAGTATTTT. Residues: CATTPAGTSGGAEADTQYF.